These T cell receptor beta chains were read from a single sample in a study of CD8 T cells in Susac syndrome. TCRdb called the immunoSEQ multiplex PCR reads again in MiXCR, with one record for every CDR3 protein. This sample carries 300,000 to 350,000 distinct CDR3 sequences, approximately 90% of them seen once, and the ten largest clones take about 0.07%. The specimen sequenced was CD4+ T cells from PBMCs. These receptors were collected from a human donor with multiple sclerosis. The conserved cysteine and the conserved F or W are not part of the CDR3 here.

>TRBV4-3|TRBJ2-7
ASSQSGRTGDVYEQY
>TRBV7-2|TRBJ1-1
ASSFGSPAEAF
>TRBV7-6|TRBJ2-2
ASSPKTSGDTGELF
>TRBV7-3|TRBJ2-3
ASSLGGSRDTQY
>TRBV7-2|TRBJ2-7
ASSSIPTQQY
>TRBV29-1|TRBJ1-1
SVEEGQGRTEAF
>TRBV2|TRBJ1-1
ASCSQVSAVRAEAF
>TRBV5-1|TRBJ2-7
ASSLGLGGQYEQY
>TRBV6-1|TRBJ1-5
ASNIGNNQPQH
>TRBV5-1|TRBJ2-1
ASSSTSGGSYNEQF
>TRBV20-1|TRBJ2-3
SAGPTGERTDTQY
>TRBV5-6|TRBJ2-1
ASSASGRFNEQF
>TRBV9|TRBJ1-2
ASTDSNQGPVKISYGYT
>TRBV7-2|TRBJ2-5
ASSGGLGETQY
>TRBV4-2|TRBJ2-5
ASSPRDGVQETQY
>TRBV20-1|TRBJ2-7
SARRPGRAYEQY
>TRBV9|TRBJ2-1
ASSPRGAGGYNEQF
>TRBV12-3/TRBV12-4|TRBJ1-1
ASTLSRDRVEAF
>TRBV5-1|TRBJ2-1
ASSFEGHNEQF
>TRBV5-1|TRBJ1-4
ASSLLATNEKLF
>TRBV23-1|TRBJ1-5
ASSRASSRKQPQH
>TRBV12-3/TRBV12-4|TRBJ2-3
ASSFRGLETDTQY
>TRBV18|TRBJ1-1
ASSFRRDRTVEAF
>TRBV19|TRBJ1-1
ASSEGMNTEAF
>TRBV7-2|TRBJ2-3
ASRTIPQGTDTQY
>TRBV20-1|TRBJ2-7
SARPRLNSYEQY
>TRBV12-3/TRBV12-4|TRBJ1-1
ASNEIGNTEAF
>TRBV13|TRBJ1-1
ASTPIGTTEAF
>TRBV19|TRBJ2-7
ASSIGGQGRHEQY
>TRBV29-1|TRBJ1-2
SVEGRADGYT
>TRBV7-8|TRBJ1-1
ASSPKPIRDRMTEAF
>TRBV9|TRBJ1-5
ASSRTPYSNQPQH
>TRBV11-2|TRBJ2-5
ASSSLQAARETQY
>TRBV19|TRBJ2-7
ASSPRSGEQY
>TRBV7-9|TRBJ2-2
ASSPGQGNTGELF
>TRBV6-1|TRBJ2-7
ASSEIGGNEQY
>TRBV11-3|TRBJ2-1
ASSTQRLAGGNEQF
>TRBV20-1|TRBJ2-1
STDRTSGGNNEQF
>TRBV18|TRBJ2-5
ASSPSGQQETQY
>TRBV11-1|TRBJ2-3
ASNVDGGGTDTQY
>TRBV10-3|TRBJ1-2
AISEVGGRTNYGYT
>TRBV6-5|TRBJ1-4
ASSYDRGFNEKLF
>TRBV30|TRBJ1-4
AWSVQGNEKLF
>TRBV30|TRBJ2-1
AWSTGLAGHNEQF
>TRBV2|TRBJ1-1
ASSVAGGRTEAF